This T cell receptor (beta chain) was documented in a study of cytomegalovirus exposure and HLA in healthy donors. Vbeta (60) and Jbeta (13) primers were used in the PCR. TCRdb's table, derived via immunoSEQ multiplex PCR, lists solely in-frame clones and lacks some. The profile shows 120,000 to 150,000 clones, almost 85% of them singletons. Comment on this clone: Its cognate antigen is unknown.

The CDR3 extends over 14 amino acids. Germline loops: CDR1 SNHLY, CDR2 FYNNEI. V gave up 5 bases and J gave up 3 bases, with 10 bases separating them. Study-level results: Per a prior analysis, the majority of TCR beta V segments were productive roughly 87% or roughly 30% of the time. Association of a missense DCLRE1C variant with TCR beta V- and J-gene trimming was reported in a later analysis. Apparent HLA restriction characterized most CMV-associated TCR beta chains in a later analysis. Common viral pathogens seemed to be connected with several of the most significant clusters, according to a later analysis.

The chain recombines TRBV2 with TRBJ1-4, with D uncertain. The sequence derives from a man in his late teens or twenties in good health and CMV-seropositive. The specimen sequenced was PBMCs. As DNA, the CDR3 is TGTGCCAGCAGTCGGGATGTTCCTAATGAAAAACTGTTTTTT. Translation: CASSRDVPNEKLFF.